The T cell receptor beta chain described here comes from a study of CD8 T cells in ankylosing spondylitis. Study observations and caveats: Past research had described some motif variants in reactive arthritis synovial fluid and blood. Matched synovial fluid from ankylosing spondylitis patients was reported to be enriched for disease-linked clones. A CD8+ phenotype characterized the disease-linked clones, which were relatively rare in peripheral blood. Ankylosing spondylitis blood appeared to be characterized by a TCR beta motif of under 10 highly homologous variants.

Unmatched junction bases numbered 10, after V lost 3 bases and J lost 8 bases. The germline CDR1 and CDR2 sequences are SGHRS and YFSETQ. The CDR3 is 14 amino acids. This clonotype appeared a few times. Its antigen is not known. This CDR3 fails to terminate in the conserved phenylalanine or tryptophan, so it likely reflects a read error. Library preparation for TCR beta used quantitative 5'-RACE with molecular barcodes. One entry per CDR3 protein, called by TCRdb with MiXCR from the 5' RACE reads. The table has 800,000 to 900,000 distinct CDR3 sequences, about 12% seen once; the top ten hold less than 0.65%.

The sequencing sample was made of blood, either unsorted or a sorted T cell fraction (not recorded which). The sequence came from a male donor with ankylosing spondylitis. The chain couples TRBV5-1 to TRBJ1-2; 7 nucleotides align to TRBD1. CDR3 coding DNA: TGCGCCAGCAGCTCTACAGGGGCAGCGACGGGCTACACCTTA. Protein product: CASSSTGAATGYTL.